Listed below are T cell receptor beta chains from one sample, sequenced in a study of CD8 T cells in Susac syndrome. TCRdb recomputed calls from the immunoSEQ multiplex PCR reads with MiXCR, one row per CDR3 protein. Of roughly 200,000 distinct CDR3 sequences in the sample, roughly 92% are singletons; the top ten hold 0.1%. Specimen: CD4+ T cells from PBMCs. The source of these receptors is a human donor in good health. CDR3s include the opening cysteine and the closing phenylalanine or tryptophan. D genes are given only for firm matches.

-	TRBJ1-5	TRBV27	CASSSTGPRRPQHF
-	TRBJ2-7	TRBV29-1	CSVGAGMGEQYF
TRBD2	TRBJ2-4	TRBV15	CATSKPSGAKNIQYF
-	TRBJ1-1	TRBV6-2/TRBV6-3	CASSHYREAFF
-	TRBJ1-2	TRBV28	CASSAYDPRGVGYGYTF
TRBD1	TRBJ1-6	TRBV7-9	CASTFGTGRSPLHF
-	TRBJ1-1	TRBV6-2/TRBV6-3	CASSYSSFGINTEAFF
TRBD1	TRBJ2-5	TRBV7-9	CASSLGQEEGGETQYF
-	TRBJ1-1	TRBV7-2	CASSRMVAVNTEAFF
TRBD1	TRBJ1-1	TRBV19	CASSVLPGQGRTEAFF
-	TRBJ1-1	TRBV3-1	CASSHRTNTEAFF
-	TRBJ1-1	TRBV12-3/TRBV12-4	CASRERGISSTEAFF
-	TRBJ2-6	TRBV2	CATNPPSGANVLTF
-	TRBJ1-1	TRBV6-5	CASSYGQGLRGEAFF
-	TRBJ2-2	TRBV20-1	CSAPPQSRNTGELFF
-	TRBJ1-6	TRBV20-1	CSARNPPLHF
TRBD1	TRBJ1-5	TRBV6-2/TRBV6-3	CASSHRGSNQPQHF
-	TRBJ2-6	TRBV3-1	CASSQEVGANVLTF
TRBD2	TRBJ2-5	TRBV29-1	CSVVAGGMETQYF
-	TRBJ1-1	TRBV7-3	CASSLKGYNTEAFF
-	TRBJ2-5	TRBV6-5	CASSPVRGGQETQYF
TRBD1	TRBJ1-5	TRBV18	CASSQDRAGQPQHF
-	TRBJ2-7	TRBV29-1	CSVAGTGAYEQYF
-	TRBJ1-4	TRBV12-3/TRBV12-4	CASSPGGSINEKLFF
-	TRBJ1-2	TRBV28	CATTVHPRGYTF
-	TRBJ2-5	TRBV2	CASWGAGETQYF
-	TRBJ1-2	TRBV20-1	CSASIPNYGYTF
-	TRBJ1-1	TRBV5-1	CASSLEEFTEAFF
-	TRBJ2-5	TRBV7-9	CASSLKAGSQETQYF
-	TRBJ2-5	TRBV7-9	CASSLAGWTQYF
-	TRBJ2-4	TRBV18	CASSPLSVNIQYF
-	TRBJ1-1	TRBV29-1	CSVAGLMNTEAFF
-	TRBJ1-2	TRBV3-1	CASSQTGGGYTF
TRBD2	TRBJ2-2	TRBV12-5	CASGLDPGGRTGELFF
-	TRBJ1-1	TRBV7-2	CASSPTPQGAFF
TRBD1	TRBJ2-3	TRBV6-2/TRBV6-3	CASSYTGQGRTTDTQYF
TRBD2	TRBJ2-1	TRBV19	CATSSGGFYNEQFF
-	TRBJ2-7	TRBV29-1	CSVAPGRHEQYF
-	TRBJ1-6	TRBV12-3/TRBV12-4	CASTPQGTYNSPLHF
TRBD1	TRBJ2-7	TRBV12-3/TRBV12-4	CASSQRQGRYEQYF
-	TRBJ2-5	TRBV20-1	CSARRGGGFQETQYF
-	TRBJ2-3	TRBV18	CASSPQADTQYF
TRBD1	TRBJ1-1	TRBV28	CASSSGGFGTEAFF
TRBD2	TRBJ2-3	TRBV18	CASSPRLAGSTDTQYF
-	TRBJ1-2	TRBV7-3	CASSDAPLGMAGYTF
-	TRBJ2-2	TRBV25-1	CASRGPGPNTGELFF
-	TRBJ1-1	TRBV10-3	CAISDKGASFGTEAFF
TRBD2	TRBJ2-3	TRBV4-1	CASSHRDGGVTDTQYF
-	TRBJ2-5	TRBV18	CASSPSGANQETQYF
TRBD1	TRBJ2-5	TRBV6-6	CANSRGRKETQYF
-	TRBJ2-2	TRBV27	CASKGQGLTGELFF
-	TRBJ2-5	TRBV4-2	CASSFGGLGETQYF
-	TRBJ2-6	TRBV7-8	CASSSTGSAVNVLTF
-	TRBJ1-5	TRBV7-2	CASSPSRGAWGNQPQHF